Listed here is a single T cell receptor (beta chain). The data were obtained in a study of blood T cell repertoires in COVID-19. Study-wide context: Acute and convalescent COVID-19 samples came from the United States, Italy and Spain. From T cells, B-cell-depleted T cells, or PBMCs came the material, which was cDNA or gDNA.

As handled by the study authors: By means of reference gene primer amplification, nucleated cell counts were estimated. The repertoire was sequenced with immunoSEQ multiplex PCR; TCRdb's copy has only in-frame clones and lacks some. Clone size and the V and J calls come from that table; the DNA yielded D and trimming. The table lists some 80,000 clones, approximately 84% of them singletons. Source material: peripheral blood. This receptor was identified in a human donor in a cohort sampled during active COVID-19.

The CDR3 loop reads CAISEFSSGQNYGYTF. The DNA of the CDR3 is TGTGCCATCAGTGAGTTTTCGTCCGGACAGAACTATGGCTACACCTTC. The chain recombines TRBV10-3 with TRBJ1-2; a weak D match, TRBD1 (6 bases). Germline CDR1 and CDR2: ENHRY and SYGVKD. Between the trimmed V and J ends, which lost 1 base and 2 bases, there was a span of 14 bases. The CDR3 is 16 amino acids.